These 27 T cell receptor beta chains originate from one sample sequenced in a study of long-term antiretroviral therapy in people with HIV. Survey-level resolution applied to immunoSEQ assay v3.0. The protocol was immunoSEQ multiplex PCR, while the TCRdb copy is restricted to in-frame clones and leaves out a portion. The table lists over 40,000 clones, 94% of them singletons, with 2% to 2.5% in the top ten. This sample comprised unsorted PBMCs, obtained around 9.2 years after starting antiretroviral therapy. These receptors all come from a young man with HIV.

This rearrangement joins TRBV6-5 to TRBJ2-1, with a possible D match to TRBD1 (5 bases). There are 15 residues in the CDR3. CDR1 is MNHEY and CDR2 is SVGAGI in the germline V gene. Trimming cost V 6 bases and J 3 bases, with 15 bases left between them. CDR3 residues: CASSVTDPNYNEQFF. CDR3 in DNA: TGTGCCAGCAGCGTGACAGATCCAAACTACAATGAGCAGTTCTTC.

The V gene is TRBV4-1, the J gene TRBJ1-2; D is perhaps TRBD1 (6 bases). CDR1 MGHRA and CDR2 YSYEKL come from the germline V gene. Trimming left V 4 bases short and J 4 bases short, with 19 bases between. The CDR3 totals 16 residues. Written as DNA, the CDR3 is TGCGCCAGCAGCCTCAATGTTGCTCAGGGGAGCTATGGCTACACCTTC. Translated: CASSLNVAQGSYGYTF.

This clone was observed once. The rearrangement links TRBV11-2 to TRBJ2-4; D is undetermined. The CDR3 sequence is 14 residues long. Germline V gene sequence: CDR1 SGHAT, CDR2 FQNNGV. Trimming took 1 base from V and 5 from J, leaving 9 bases between them. CDR3 bases: TGTGCCAGCAGCTTAGGATATATACAAAACATTCAGTACTTC. Translation: CASSLGYIQNIQYF.

The chain carries TRBV19 and TRBJ1-2; maybe TRBD1 (5 bases). The germline V gene encodes CDR1 LNHDA and CDR2 SQIVND (reference sequence). The CDR3 runs 14 residues. V lost 6 bases, J lost 4 bases, and 15 bases lay in between. The CDR3 DNA sequence: TGTGCCAGTAGCTATGACGACAGAGCCTATGGCTACACCTTC. Its protein product is CASSYDDRAYGYTF. Full variable domain (missing parts from reference TRBV19 and TRBJ1-2): DGGITQSPKYLFRKEGQNVTLSCEQNLNHDAMYWYRQDPGQGLRLIYYSQIVNDFQKGDIAEGYSVSREKKESFPLTVTSAQKNPTAFYLCASSYDDRAYGYTFGSGTRLTVV.

J is TRBJ2-3 and V is TRBV7-9, with a tentative D call TRBD2 (5 bases). The length of the CDR3 is 14 residues. Germline CDR1 SEHNR, CDR2 FQNEAQ (reference sequence). The V gene lost 3 bases and the J gene lost 0 bases, with 7 bases spanning the gap. Here the CDR3 DNA reads TGTGCCAGCAGCTTGACGGGGAGCACAGATACGCAGTATTTT. Translation: CASSLTGSTDTQYF.

The V gene is TRBV9, the J gene TRBJ2-5; 7 bases fit TRBD1. The CDR3 has 16 amino acids. The germline CDR1 and CDR2 sequences are SGDLS and YYNGEE. V gave up 0 bases and J gave up 1 base; unmatched junction bases: 6. The CDR3 loop is CASSVVAGQAQETQYF. The CDR3 bases are TGTGCCAGCAGCGTAGTAGCAGGACAGGCCCAAGAGACCCAGTACTTC.

The V call is TRBV18, the J call TRBJ2-5; D uncertain. CDR3 length equals 16 residues. Germline CDR1 KGHSH, CDR2 LQKENI. Trimming stripped 0 bases from V and 3 bases from J, with 14 bases between. Here the CDR3 DNA reads TGTGCCAGCTCACCACCGGCGGTGGCTGGGGAAGAGACCCAGTACTTC. The encoded protein is CASSPPAVAGEETQYF.

The V gene is TRBV7-8, the J gene TRBJ2-1; D remains ambiguous. Germline values: CDR1 SGHVS, CDR2 FQNEAQ. This CDR3 has 15 amino acids. The germline V and J ends were trimmed by 5 bases and 0 bases, with 11 bases remaining between them. The CDR3 DNA follows: TGTGCCAGCAGCCCAGACCCCGGCTCCTACAATGAGCAGTTCTTC. This codes for CASSPDPGSYNEQFF. The full variable domain, in which reference TRBV7-8 and TRBJ2-1 provide the parts outside the CDR3, is GAGVSQSPRYKVAKRGQDVALRCDPISGHVSLFWYQQALGQGPEFLTYFQNEAQLDKSGLPSDRFFAERPEGSVSTLKIQRTQQEDSAVYLCASSPDPGSYNEQFFGPGTRLTVL.

This clone was detected once. The V gene is TRBV29-1, the J gene TRBJ1-2, with TRBD1 matching 9 bases. In germline, CDR1 is SQVTM, CDR2 ANQGSEA. V dropped 6 bases and J dropped 7; count of bases not matched to a gene: 6. The CDR3 contains 12 residues. Here the CDR3 reads CSVRDRVSGYTF. CDR3 DNA: TGCAGCGTACGGGACAGGGTGTCTGGCTACACCTTC.

J is TRBJ2-1 and V is TRBV20-1; D call uncertain. Between the trimmed V and J ends, which lost 3 bases and 10 bases, there was a span of 10 bases. The CDR3 runs to 11 residues. CDR1 DFQATT and CDR2 SNEGSKA come from the germline V gene (reference sequence). CDR3 in DNA: TGCAGTGCTAGCTATTCTGGGGAGCAGTTCTTC. Protein product: CSASYSGEQFF.

The CDR3 bases are TGTGCCAGCAACATCCAACGGAGGGGTTACGAGCAGTACTTC. This encodes CASNIQRRGYEQYF. The chain combines TRBV7-9 with TRBJ2-7; D may be TRBD2 (6 bases). The germline CDR1 and CDR2 sequences are SEHNR and FQNEAQ (reference sequence). Trimming stripped 7 bases from V and 4 bases from J, with 17 bases between. The CDR3 is made up of 14 amino acids.

The chain uses TRBV7-2 and TRBJ1-4, with D unresolved. Germline CDR1 reads SGHTA; CDR2 reads FQGNSA. This CDR3 is 14 amino acids long. V lost 5 bases and J lost 9, with 16 bases in between. The CDR3 nucleotides read TGTGCCAGCAGCAACAACGAGGACGGGCAAAAACTGTTTTTT. Its protein product is CASSNNEDGQKLFF.

This chain links TRBV4-1 with TRBJ2-7; unclear D gene. V gave up 2 bases and J gave up 4 bases, with 12 bases separating them. CDR1 and CDR2 (germline): MGHRA, YSYEKL. This CDR3 contains 14 residues. The CDR3 sequence: CASSQFSGSYEQYV. In nucleotides, the CDR3 is TGCGCCAGCAGCCAATTCTCCGGGTCTTACGAGCAGTACGTC.

V usage is TRBV11-3 and J usage is TRBJ2-5; TRBD1 matches at 10 bases. The germline V gene encodes CDR1 SGHNT and CDR2 YENEEA. CDR3 length: 13 residues. V was clipped by 5 bases and J by 4 bases; unmatched bases: 1. The CDR3 loop is CASSGTGAETQYF. CDR3 sequence (DNA): TGTGCCAGCAGCGGGACAGGGGCAGAGACCCAGTACTTC.

This clone was recorded once. This chain joins TRBV19 and TRBJ2-2; TRBD1 agrees at 9 bases. With V trimmed by 1 base and J by 6 bases, 0 bases remained unmatched. Germline V gene data show CDR1 as LNHDA and CDR2 as SQIVND (reference sequence). The CDR3 loop spans 14 amino acids. The CDR3 reads CASSIGDRAGELFF. Written as DNA, the CDR3 is TGTGCCAGTAGTATAGGGGACAGGGCCGGGGAGCTGTTTTTT.

The rearrangement links TRBV4-1 to TRBJ2-7; no clear D. The germline V gene has CDR1 MGHRA and CDR2 YSYEKL. Trimming took off 0 bases at V and 3 bases at J, with 21 bases between the two ends. The CDR3 length is 18 residues. The CDR3 loop reads CASSQDRPPARLVYEQYF. The CDR3 DNA reads TGCGCCAGCAGCCAAGATCGTCCCCCCGCCAGGCTGGTCTACGAGCAGTACTTC.

This clone was recorded only once. The gene calls are TRBV5-1 and TRBJ1-4; D is perhaps TRBD1 (6 bases). This CDR3 contains 14 residues. The germline V gene encodes CDR1 SGHRS and CDR2 YFSETQ. Trimming cost V 4 bases and J 7 bases, with 14 bases left between them. In nucleotides, the CDR3 is TGCGCCAGCAGCGGGGACACGGTAGCTGAAAAACTGTTTTTT. It encodes CASSGDTVAEKLFF.

J is TRBJ2-6 and V is TRBV4-1; tentative D call: TRBD2 (5 bases). Germline V gene data show CDR1 as MGHRA and CDR2 as YSYEKL. The CDR3 is made up of 16 amino acids. Trimming removed 1 base at V and 0 bases at J, with 7 bases between. The CDR3 spells CASSQVGSSGANVLTF. The CDR3 DNA reads TGCGCCAGCAGCCAAGTGGGGAGCTCTGGGGCCAACGTCCTGACTTTC.

J is TRBJ1-4 and V is TRBV7-8; D unresolved. The V end was cut by 5 bases, the J end by 0 bases, with 13 bases between. The germline gives CDR1 SGHVS, CDR2 FQNEAQ. The CDR3 has 16 amino acids. CDR3 sequence (DNA): TGTGCCAGCAGCGCCAGAGGAGGGACAACTAATGAAAAACTGTTTTTT. Its protein is CASSARGGTTNEKLFF.

The chain is built from TRBV7-9 and TRBJ1-1; TRBD1 agrees at 7 bases. The CDR3 consists of 13 residues. V shed 5 bases, J shed 3 bases, and the junction held 3 bases outside the gene matches. Germline values: CDR1 SEHNR, CDR2 FQNEAQ (reference sequence). The CDR3 DNA reads as TGTGCCAGCAGCGCCCAGGGGGACACTGAAGCTTTCTTT. It translates to CASSAQGDTEAFF.

This rearrangement joins TRBV7-3 to TRBJ1-2; D gene unclear. There are 13 residues in the CDR3. CDR1 SGHTA and CDR2 FQGTGA come from the germline V gene. V was clipped by 4 bases and J by 7 bases, with 13 bases between them. The CDR3 DNA sequence: TGTGCCAGCAGCTCGAGCAGGTCGATTGGCTACACCTTC. This encodes CASSSSRSIGYTF.

This chain connects TRBV27 to TRBJ1-1; D is unresolved. There are 14 residues in the CDR3. Germline V gene sequence: CDR1 MNHEY, CDR2 SMNVEV (reference sequence). V lost 7 bases, J lost 1 base, and 13 bases lay in between. The chain's CDR3 is CASKWSATNTEAFF. CDR3 bases: TGTGCCAGCAAGTGGTCCGCGACGAACACTGAAGCTTTCTTT.

On this clone: The sample holds other DNA sequences that translate to the same CDR3. The chain joins TRBV6-1 to TRBJ1-2; D unresolved. V lost 1 base and J lost 5, with 2 bases in between. The V gene's germline CDR1 is MNHNS and CDR2 SASEGT. CDR3 size: 11 residues. CDR3 loop: CASSEGYGYTF. The CDR3 DNA sequence: TGTGCCAGCAGTGAAGGGTATGGCTACACCTTC.

This clone was found once. The CDR3 nucleotides are TGCGCCAGCAGGACGGGACTAGCGGGGGATCCGACGCAGTATTTT. It codes for CASRTGLAGDPTQYF. V is TRBV10-1 and J is TRBJ2-3; 14 bases map to TRBD2. Per germline, CDR1 WNHNN and CDR2 SYGVQD (reference sequence). V was pared by 6 bases and J by 9 bases, with 8 bases of the junction left unmatched. The CDR3 runs to 15 residues.

The chain joins TRBV5-1 to TRBJ2-2; D ambiguous. Trimming shortened V by 4 bases and J by 3 bases, and 13 bases separated the two germline ends. Germline CDR1 is SGHRS and CDR2 is YFSETQ. The CDR3 sequence is 15 residues long. CDR3 protein: CASSSERVDTGELFF. The CDR3 DNA is TGCGCCAGCAGCAGTGAAAGGGTCGACACCGGGGAGCTGTTTTTT.

This sequence joins TRBV11-3 and TRBJ2-3; TRBD1 might be the D (5 bases). The V gene's germline CDR1 is SGHNT and CDR2 YENEEA. CDR3 size: 14 residues. V was cut by 1 base and J by 2 bases, with 7 bases left in between. The DNA of the CDR3 is TGTGCCAGCAGCTTAGCAGGGAACACAGATACGCAGTATTTT. Protein: CASSLAGNTDTQYF.

The CDR3 DNA follows: TGTGCCAGCAGTCAATATACTCCTAGCACAGATACGCAGTATTTT. Translation: CASSQYTPSTDTQYF. This chain links TRBV6-5 with TRBJ2-3; D not resolved. Trimming removed 5 bases at V and 0 bases at J, with 12 bases between. Looked up from germline, CDR1 is MNHEY and CDR2 is SVGAGI. This CDR3 spans 15 amino acids.